This TCR beta chain appears in the sequencing data of a study of cytomegalovirus exposure and HLA in healthy donors. PCR primers comprised 60 Vbeta and 13 Jbeta primers. TCRdb keeps only in-frame clones here, not all; method: immunoSEQ multiplex PCR. The table records just over 80,000 clones, 60% to 85% of them present only once. In its sample, this clone was seen once. CDR1 and CDR2 (germline): MNHEY, SVGAGI. V lost 7 bases and J lost 12, with 21 bases in between. The CDR3 covers 13 residues. The receptor was derived from a man younger than 30 in good health and CMV-seropositive. Sequenced input: PBMCs. V gene TRBV6-5 combines with J gene TRBJ1-1, with D possibly being TRBD1 (5 bases). CDR3 DNA: TGTGCCAGCAATAGGGGCAGGGAACCCAAACCTTTCTTT. It is translated as CASNRGREPKPFF.